This is a list of T cell receptor beta chains from one sample in a study of T cells in Graves' hyperthyroidism and ophthalmopathy. Each CDR3 protein gets one entry after TCRdb re-called the multiplex PCR reads with MiXCR. This sample has 350,000 to 400,000 distinct CDR3 sequences, with around 13% found just once. Sequencing used blood. These receptors originate from an older woman with Graves' hyperthyroidism. Each CDR3 is given with its conserved first and last residue. A D gene is named only where the DNA matches it firmly.

v_call: TRBV2; j_call: TRBJ1-5; d_call: NA; cdr3_aa: CASRGSQGGPQHF
v_call: TRBV24-1; j_call: TRBJ1-4; d_call: NA; cdr3_aa: CATSDPDSSNEKLFF
v_call: TRBV7-9; j_call: TRBJ2-5; d_call: NA; cdr3_aa: CASSLAVIWGETQYF
v_call: TRBV27; j_call: TRBJ1-2; d_call: NA; cdr3_aa: CATKPDSNYGYTF
v_call: TRBV7-2; j_call: TRBJ2-7; d_call: TRBD1; cdr3_aa: CASREAGGYEQYF
v_call: TRBV12-3/TRBV12-4; j_call: TRBJ2-7; d_call: NA; cdr3_aa: CASSHRMAANEQYF
v_call: TRBV7-2; j_call: TRBJ1-1; d_call: NA; cdr3_aa: CASGSAVGSGTEAFF
v_call: TRBV5-1; j_call: TRBJ1-2; d_call: NA; cdr3_aa: CASSFSGTSDGYTF
v_call: TRBV12-3/TRBV12-4; j_call: TRBJ1-2; d_call: NA; cdr3_aa: CASRHRVGYTF
v_call: TRBV27; j_call: TRBJ2-7; d_call: NA; cdr3_aa: CASGAWRAGYYEQYF
v_call: TRBV5-1; j_call: TRBJ2-5; d_call: NA; cdr3_aa: CASSLSHRAYRETQYF
v_call: TRBV20-1; j_call: TRBJ2-2; d_call: NA; cdr3_aa: CSARLHGSAGELFF
v_call: TRBV7-9; j_call: TRBJ2-7; d_call: TRBD1; cdr3_aa: CASSSPQGAVYEQYF
v_call: TRBV5-8; j_call: TRBJ2-1; d_call: TRBD2; cdr3_aa: CASSPGGGRYNEQFF
v_call: TRBV20-1; j_call: TRBJ2-7; d_call: TRBD2; cdr3_aa: CSARDRREGYEQYF
v_call: TRBV6-2/TRBV6-3; j_call: TRBJ2-5; d_call: NA; cdr3_aa: CASSYRQGEKTQYF
v_call: TRBV19; j_call: TRBJ2-2; d_call: NA; cdr3_aa: CASSPLNGQNTGELFF
v_call: TRBV11-2; j_call: TRBJ2-5; d_call: TRBD2; cdr3_aa: CASSLGRAFQETQYF
v_call: TRBV10-3; j_call: TRBJ1-5; d_call: NA; cdr3_aa: CAISEHRDGSNQPQHF
v_call: TRBV11-2; j_call: TRBJ2-7; d_call: TRBD2; cdr3_aa: CASSQTGGGEQYF
v_call: TRBV28; j_call: TRBJ2-1; d_call: NA; cdr3_aa: CASTTTRGNEQFF
v_call: TRBV29-1; j_call: TRBJ2-1; d_call: NA; cdr3_aa: CSVDVDIRQFF
v_call: TRBV6-1; j_call: TRBJ1-2; d_call: NA; cdr3_aa: CASSQSQNRRGGYTF